The clone carrying this TCR beta chain was found once. Its antigen is still unknown. Germline CDR1 and CDR2: KGHSH and LQKENI. The CDR3 extends over 17 amino acids. The trim removed 3 bases at V and 4 bases at J, leaving 13 bases unmatched. Repertoires were generated with immunoSEQ multiplex PCR, while TCRdb's copy carries only in-frame clones and drops some. The table includes about 450,000 clones, roughly nine tenths detected once. The data belong to a study of Ad26.COV2.S vaccination and SARS-CoV-2 variants. As for the study in general: Among those in the COV1001 Ad26.COV2.S trial arm was the donor. Each vaccinee took Ad26.COV2.S intramuscularly, once or twice 56 days apart. Notes on the study in general: Those who received vaccine or placebo ended up with similar non-spike TCR breadth.

Treatment defined: roughly 19 received Ad26.COV2.S at low or high dose, single or two shots; five or six received placebo; per-sample allocation not given. Each sample was drawn 63 days after the first injection (of vaccine or placebo). V and J are TRBV18 and TRBJ2-3, with 7 bases lining up with TRBD1. The clonotype was recovered from a person between 18 and 59 years old who received the Ad26.COV2.S COVID-19 vaccine or a placebo. The specimen comprised peripheral blood, sampled in a trial of Ad26.COV2.S vaccine versus placebo. This CDR3 reads CASSPQGDQVWSDTQYF. The CDR3 DNA sequence: TGTGCCAGCTCACCCCAGGGGGACCAGGTTTGGTCAGATACGCAGTATTTT.